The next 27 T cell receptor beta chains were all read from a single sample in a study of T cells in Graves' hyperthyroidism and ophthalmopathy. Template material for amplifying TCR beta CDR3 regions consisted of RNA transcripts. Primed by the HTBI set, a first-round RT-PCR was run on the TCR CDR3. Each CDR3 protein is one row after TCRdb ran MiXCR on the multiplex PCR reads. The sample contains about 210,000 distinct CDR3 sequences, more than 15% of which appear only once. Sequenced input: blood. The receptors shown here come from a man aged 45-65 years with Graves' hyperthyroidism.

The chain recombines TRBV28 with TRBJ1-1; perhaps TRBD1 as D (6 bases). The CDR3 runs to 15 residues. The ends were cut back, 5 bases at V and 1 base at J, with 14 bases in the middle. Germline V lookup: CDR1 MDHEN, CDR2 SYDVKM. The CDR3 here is CASSTDRRRNTEAFF. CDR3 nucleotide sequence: TGTGCCAGCAGTACGGACAGACGTAGGAACACTGAAGCTTTCTTT. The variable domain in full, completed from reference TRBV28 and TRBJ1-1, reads DVKVTQSSRYLVKRTGEKVFLECVQDMDHENMFWYRQDPGLGLRLIYFSYDVKMKEKGDIPEGYSVSREKKERFSLILESASTNQTSMYLCASSTDRRRNTEAFFGQGTRLTVV.

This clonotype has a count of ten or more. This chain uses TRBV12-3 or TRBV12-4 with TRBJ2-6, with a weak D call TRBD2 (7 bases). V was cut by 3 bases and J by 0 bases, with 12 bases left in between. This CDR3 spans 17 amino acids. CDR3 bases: TGTGCCAGCAGTTTTAAGGGGGGGCTCTCTGGGGCCAACGTCCTGACTTTC. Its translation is CASSFKGGLSGANVLTF.

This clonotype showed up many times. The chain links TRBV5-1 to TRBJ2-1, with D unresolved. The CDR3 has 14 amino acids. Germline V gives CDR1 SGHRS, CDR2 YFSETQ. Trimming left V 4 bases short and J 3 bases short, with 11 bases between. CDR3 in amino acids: CASSLTPFYNEQFF. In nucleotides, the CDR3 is TGCGCCAGCAGCCTAACACCTTTCTACAATGAGCAGTTCTTC.

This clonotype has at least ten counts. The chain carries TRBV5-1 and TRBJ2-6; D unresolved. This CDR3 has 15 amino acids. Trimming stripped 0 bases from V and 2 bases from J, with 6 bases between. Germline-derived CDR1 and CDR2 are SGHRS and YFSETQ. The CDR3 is CASSLGQTGANVLTF. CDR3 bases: TGCGCCAGCAGCTTGGGGCAGACTGGGGCCAACGTCCTGACTTTC.

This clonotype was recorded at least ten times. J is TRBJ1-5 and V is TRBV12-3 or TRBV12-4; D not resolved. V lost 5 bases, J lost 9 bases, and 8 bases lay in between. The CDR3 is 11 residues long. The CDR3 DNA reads TGTGCCAGCAGTACCGTTGGGCCCCAGCATTTT. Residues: CASSTVGPQHF.

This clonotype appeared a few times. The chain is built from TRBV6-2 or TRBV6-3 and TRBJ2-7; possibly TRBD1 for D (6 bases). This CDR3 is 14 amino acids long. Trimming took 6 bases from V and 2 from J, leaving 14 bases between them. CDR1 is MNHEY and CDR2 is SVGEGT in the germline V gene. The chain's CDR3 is CASRQTHRAYEQYF. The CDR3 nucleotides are TGTGCCAGCAGACAAACCCACAGGGCCTACGAGCAGTACTTC.

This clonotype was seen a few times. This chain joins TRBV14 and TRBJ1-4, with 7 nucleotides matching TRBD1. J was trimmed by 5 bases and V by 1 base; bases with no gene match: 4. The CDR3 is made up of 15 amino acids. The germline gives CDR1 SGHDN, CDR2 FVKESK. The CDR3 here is CASSQVGGPNEKLFF. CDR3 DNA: TGTGCCAGCAGCCAAGTAGGGGGCCCAAATGAAAAACTGTTTTTT. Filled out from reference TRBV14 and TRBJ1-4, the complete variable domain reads EAGVTQFPSHSVIEKGQTVTLRCDPISGHDNLYWYRRVMGKEIKFLLHFVKESKQDESGMPNNRFLAERTGGTYSTLKVQPAELEDSGVYFCASSQVGGPNEKLFFGSGTQLSVL.

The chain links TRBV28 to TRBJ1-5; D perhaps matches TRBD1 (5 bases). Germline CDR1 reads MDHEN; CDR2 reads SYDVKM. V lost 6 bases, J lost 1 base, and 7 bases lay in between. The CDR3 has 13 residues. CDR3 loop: CASSWGSNQPQHF. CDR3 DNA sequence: TGTGCCAGCAGCTGGGGGAGCAATCAGCCCCAGCATTTT.

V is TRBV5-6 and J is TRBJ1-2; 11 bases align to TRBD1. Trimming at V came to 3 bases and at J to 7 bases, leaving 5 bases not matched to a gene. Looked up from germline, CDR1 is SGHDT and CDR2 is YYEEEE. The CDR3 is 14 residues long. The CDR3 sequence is CASSWGTGGSGYTF. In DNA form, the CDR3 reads TGTGCCAGCAGCTGGGGGACAGGGGGAAGTGGCTACACCTTC. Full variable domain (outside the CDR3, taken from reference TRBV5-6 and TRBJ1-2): DAGVTQSPTHLIKTRGQQVTLRCSPKSGHDTVSWYQQALGQGPQFIFQYYEEEERQRGNFPDRFSGHQFPNYSSELNVNALLLGDSALYLCASSWGTGGSGYTFGSGTRLTVV.

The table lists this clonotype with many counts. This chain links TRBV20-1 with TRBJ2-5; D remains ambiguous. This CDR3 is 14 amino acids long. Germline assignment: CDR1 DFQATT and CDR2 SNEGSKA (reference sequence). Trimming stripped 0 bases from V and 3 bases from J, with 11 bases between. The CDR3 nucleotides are TGCAGTGCTAGAGATATCGGCACCGAAGAGACCCAGTACTTC. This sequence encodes CSARDIGTEETQYF.

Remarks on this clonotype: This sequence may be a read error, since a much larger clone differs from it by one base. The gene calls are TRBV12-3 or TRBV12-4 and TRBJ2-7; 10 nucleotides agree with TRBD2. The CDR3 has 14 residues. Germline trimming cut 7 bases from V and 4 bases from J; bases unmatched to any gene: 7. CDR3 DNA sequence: TGTGCCAGCAACCTAGCGGGAGTGGGATACGAGCAGTACTTC. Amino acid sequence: CASNLAGVGYEQYF.

CDR3: CASSLTPISGAPGSYNEQFF. The CDR3, as DNA: TGTGCCAGCAGCTTAACGCCCATATCAGGGGCGCCGGGGTCCTACAATGAGCAGTTCTTC. This chain links TRBV13 with TRBJ2-1, with D maybe TRBD1 (6 bases). Trimming pared 2 bases from V and 1 base from J, leaving 24 bases between. The CDR3 loop spans 20 amino acids. CDR1 and CDR2 (germline): PRHDT, FYEKMQ (reference sequence).

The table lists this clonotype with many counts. Here the CDR3 reads CATSDGRDFTDTQYF. The CDR3 coding sequence is TGTGCCACCAGTGATGGGAGGGACTTCACAGATACGCAGTATTTT. The genes are TRBV24-1 and TRBJ2-3; TRBD2 agrees at 7 bases. The V segment lost 3 bases and the J segment 2 bases; nucleotides outside the gene matches: 4. The length of the CDR3 is 15 residues. Germline V gene lookup returns CDR1 KGHDR and CDR2 SFDVKD.

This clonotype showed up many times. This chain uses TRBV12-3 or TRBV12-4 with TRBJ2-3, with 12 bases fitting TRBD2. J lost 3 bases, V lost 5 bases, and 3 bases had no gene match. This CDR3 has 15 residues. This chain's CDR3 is CASSTSGRYTDTQYF. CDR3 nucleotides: TGTGCCAGCAGTACTAGCGGGAGGTATACAGATACGCAGTATTTT.

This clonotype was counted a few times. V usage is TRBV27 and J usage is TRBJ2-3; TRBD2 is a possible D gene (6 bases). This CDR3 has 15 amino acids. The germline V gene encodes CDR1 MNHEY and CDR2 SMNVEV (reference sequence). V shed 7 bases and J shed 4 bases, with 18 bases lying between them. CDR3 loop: CASTLGGRLSDTQYF. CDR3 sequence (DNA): TGTGCCAGCACCTTGGGGGGTAGACTGTCAGATACGCAGTATTTT.

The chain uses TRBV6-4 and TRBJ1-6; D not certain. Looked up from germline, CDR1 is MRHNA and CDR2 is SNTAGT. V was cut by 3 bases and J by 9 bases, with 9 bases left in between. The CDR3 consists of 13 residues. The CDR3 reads CASSEMGSSPLHF. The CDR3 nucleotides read TGTGCCAGCAGTGAGATGGGATCTTCACCCCTCCACTTT.

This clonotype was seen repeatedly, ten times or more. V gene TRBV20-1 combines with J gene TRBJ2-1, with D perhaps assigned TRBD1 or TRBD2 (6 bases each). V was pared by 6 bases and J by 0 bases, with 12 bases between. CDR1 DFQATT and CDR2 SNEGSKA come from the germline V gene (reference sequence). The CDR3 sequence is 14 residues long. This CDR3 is CSARWGASYNEQFF. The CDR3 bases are TGCAGTGCAAGATGGGGGGCCTCCTACAATGAGCAGTTCTTC.

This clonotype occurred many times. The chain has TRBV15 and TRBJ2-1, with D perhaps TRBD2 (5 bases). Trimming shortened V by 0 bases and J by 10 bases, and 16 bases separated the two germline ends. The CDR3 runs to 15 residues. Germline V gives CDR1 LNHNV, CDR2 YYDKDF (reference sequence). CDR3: CATSRDPDSPREQFF. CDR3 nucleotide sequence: TGTGCCACCAGCAGAGACCCGGACTCCCCACGCGAGCAGTTCTTC.

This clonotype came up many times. Here the CDR3 DNA reads TGTGCCAGCAGCCTCCAATTTTCCTACGAGCAGTACTTC. As protein: CASSLQFSYEQYF. The rearrangement joins TRBV7-2 to TRBJ2-7, with D hard to call. Per germline, CDR1 SGHTA and CDR2 FQGNSA. V lost 5 bases to trimming and J lost 1 base, with 9 bases between them. The CDR3 contains 13 residues.

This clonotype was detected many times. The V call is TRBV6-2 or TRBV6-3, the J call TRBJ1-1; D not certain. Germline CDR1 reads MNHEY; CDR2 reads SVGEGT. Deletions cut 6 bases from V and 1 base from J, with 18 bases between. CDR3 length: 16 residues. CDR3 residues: CASSYPLGRQNTEAFF. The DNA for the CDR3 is TGTGCCAGCAGCTACCCCCTGGGCAGGCAGAACACTGAAGCTTTCTTT.

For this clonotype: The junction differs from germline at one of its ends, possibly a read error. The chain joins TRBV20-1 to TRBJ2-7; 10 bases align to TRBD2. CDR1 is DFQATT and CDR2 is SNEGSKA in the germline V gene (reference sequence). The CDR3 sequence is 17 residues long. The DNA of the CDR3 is TGCAATGCTAAGGGTATTGTTCTAGCGGGAGTGTTCGACGAGCAGTACTTC. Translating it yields CNAKGIVLAGVFDEQYF.

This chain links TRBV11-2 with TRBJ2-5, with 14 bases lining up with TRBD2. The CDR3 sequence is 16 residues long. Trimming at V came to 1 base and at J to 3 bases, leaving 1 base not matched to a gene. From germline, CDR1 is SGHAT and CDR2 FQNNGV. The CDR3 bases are TGTGCCAGCAGCTTAGGACTAGCGGGAGGGAAAGAGACCCAGTACTTC. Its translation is CASSLGLAGGKETQYF.

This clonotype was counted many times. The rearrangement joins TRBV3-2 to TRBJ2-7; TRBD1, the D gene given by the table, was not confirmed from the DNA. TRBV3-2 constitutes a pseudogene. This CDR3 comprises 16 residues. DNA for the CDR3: TGTGCCAGCAGCCAAGATGCGGGGGGACAGGGCTACGAGCAGTACTTC. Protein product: CASSQDAGGQGYEQYF.

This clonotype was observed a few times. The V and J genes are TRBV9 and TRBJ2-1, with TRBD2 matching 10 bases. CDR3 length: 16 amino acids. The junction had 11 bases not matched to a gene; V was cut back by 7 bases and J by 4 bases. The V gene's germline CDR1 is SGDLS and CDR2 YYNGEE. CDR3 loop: CASSLSGRVSYNEQFF. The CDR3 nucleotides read TGTGCCAGCTCTCTGAGCGGGAGGGTATCTTACAATGAGCAGTTCTTC.

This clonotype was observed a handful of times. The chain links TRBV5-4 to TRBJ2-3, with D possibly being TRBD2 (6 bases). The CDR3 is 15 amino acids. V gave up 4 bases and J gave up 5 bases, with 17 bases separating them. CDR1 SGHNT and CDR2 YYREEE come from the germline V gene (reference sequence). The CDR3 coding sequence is TGTGCCAGCAGCGGAACCGGGAGCGTGGGAGATACGCAGTATTTT. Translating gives CASSGTGSVGDTQYF.

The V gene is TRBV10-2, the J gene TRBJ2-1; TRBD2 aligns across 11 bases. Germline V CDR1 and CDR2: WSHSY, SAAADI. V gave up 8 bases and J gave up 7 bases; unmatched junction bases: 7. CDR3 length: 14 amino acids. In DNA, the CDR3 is TGCGCCAGCGAGCCGGGACTAGCGGTTAATGAGCAGTTCTTC. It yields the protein CASEPGLAVNEQFF.

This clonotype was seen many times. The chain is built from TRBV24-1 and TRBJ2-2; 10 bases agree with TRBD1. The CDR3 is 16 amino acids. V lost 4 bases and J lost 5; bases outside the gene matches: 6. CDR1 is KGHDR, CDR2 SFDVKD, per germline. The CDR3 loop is CATSDPGTGATGELFF. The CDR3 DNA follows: TGTGCCACCAGTGACCCCGGGACAGGGGCGACCGGGGAGCTGTTTTTT.